This record covers a single T cell receptor beta chain. Its cognate antigen has yet to be identified. The sample holds no much larger clone one base away, and base qualities are not on file. The CDR3, cysteine through phenylalanine, is 15 amino acids long. The kept DNA is CDR3 alone, 45 bases in frame from the first base. At the junction V is shortened by 2 bases and J by 10 bases; bases outside the gene matches: 6. Per the germline V gene, SGHRS is the CDR1 and YFSETQ is the CDR2. This sample is drawn from a study of CD8 T cells in ankylosing spondylitis (dated by TCRdb to about 2017). Background for the entire study: The study set out to find disease-linked TCR variants by profiling T cell receptor beta repertoires in ankylosing spondylitis patients and healthy donors. The full study cohort comprised 25 ankylosing spondylitis patients and roughly 110 healthy donors. Peripheral blood was sampled, and synovial fluid was additionally collected from ankylosing spondylitis patients.

Overall study results and their limits: Blood from ankylosing spondylitis patients appeared to be characterized by a TCR beta motif composed of roughly eight highly homologous amino acid variants. The disease-linked clones were reported to be significantly enriched in matched synovial fluid samples from ankylosing spondylitis patients. Some TCR beta motif variants had previously been reported in synovial fluid and blood of reactive arthritis patients, which suggested common disease-initiation mechanisms. A CD8+ phenotype was shown by the disease-linked clones, which were found at relatively low frequencies in peripheral blood.

The listed sequencing device is Illumina HiSeq 2500. Quantitative 5'-RACE with molecular barcodes was the method used to prepare the TCR beta libraries. On the authors' methods: A new computational method based on a probabilistic model of VDJ rearrangement was used to identify disease-linked TCR variants. TCRdb ran its own pipeline on the public reads, namely fastp trimming at Q25 and MiXCR clone calling, and kept in-frame beta chains. Each entry is one CDR3 protein sequence, shown with its most common DNA and genes. The V and J calls and clone size are TCRdb's, not the authors'. The sample records around 130,000 distinct CDR3 sequences, around 7% of which are singletons. 9% to 15% of the sample is taken by the ten largest.

Input material: blood, either unsorted or a sorted T cell fraction (not recorded which). The rearrangement combines TRBV5-1 with TRBJ1-6, with TRBD1 identical over 10 junction bases. This receptor was identified in a male donor with ankylosing spondylitis or in good health (not recorded which). The CDR3 reads as follows: CASSFAGTGESPLHF. The nucleotide sequence reads TGCGCCAGCAGCTTTGCCGGGACAGGGGAATCACCCCTCCACTTT. With all but the CDR3 taken from the reference TRBV5-1 and TRBJ1-6 genes, the full variable domain is: KAGVTQTPRYLIKTRGQQVTLSCSPISGHRSVSWYQQTPGQGLQFLFEYFSETQRNKGNFPGRFSGRQFSNSRSEMNVSTLELGDSALYLCASSFAGTGESPLHFGNGTRLTVT.